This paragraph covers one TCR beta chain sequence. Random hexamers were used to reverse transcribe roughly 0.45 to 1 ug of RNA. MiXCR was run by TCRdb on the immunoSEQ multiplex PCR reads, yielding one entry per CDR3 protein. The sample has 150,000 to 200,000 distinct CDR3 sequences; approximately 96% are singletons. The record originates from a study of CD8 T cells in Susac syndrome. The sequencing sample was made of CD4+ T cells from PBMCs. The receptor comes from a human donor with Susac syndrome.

CDR3 sequence reads: CASSRGTQETQYF. The DNA for the CDR3 is TGTGCCAGCAGCAGGGGGACCCAAGAGACCCAGTACTTC. The chain couples TRBV11-2 to TRBJ2-5; perhaps TRBD1 as D (6 bases). V was cut by 5 bases and J by 1 base, with 8 bases left in between. The CDR3 length is 13 residues. Germline CDR1 reads SGHAT; CDR2 reads FQNNGV.